This T cell receptor (beta chain) was sequenced in a study of blood T cell repertoires in COVID-19. Using immunoSEQ multiplex PCR, the repertoire was profiled, and TCRdb retains in-frame clones only, with some absent. This table has 250,000 to 350,000 clones, about 81% appearing once. This clone was counted a few times. The CDR3 sequence is 15 residues long. Germline V CDR1 and CDR2: SGHTA, FQGNSA. V lost 1 base, J lost 1 base, and 9 bases lay in between. What was sequenced was peripheral blood. The chain is built from TRBV7-2 and TRBJ2-3, with D unresolved. The origin of this receptor is a human donor with COVID-19, enrolled during active disease. The donor label of this sample is uncertain. The CDR3 here is CASSLDNARTDTQYF. The CDR3 nucleotides read TGTGCCAGCAGCTTAGACAACGCCCGCACAGATACGCAGTATTTT.